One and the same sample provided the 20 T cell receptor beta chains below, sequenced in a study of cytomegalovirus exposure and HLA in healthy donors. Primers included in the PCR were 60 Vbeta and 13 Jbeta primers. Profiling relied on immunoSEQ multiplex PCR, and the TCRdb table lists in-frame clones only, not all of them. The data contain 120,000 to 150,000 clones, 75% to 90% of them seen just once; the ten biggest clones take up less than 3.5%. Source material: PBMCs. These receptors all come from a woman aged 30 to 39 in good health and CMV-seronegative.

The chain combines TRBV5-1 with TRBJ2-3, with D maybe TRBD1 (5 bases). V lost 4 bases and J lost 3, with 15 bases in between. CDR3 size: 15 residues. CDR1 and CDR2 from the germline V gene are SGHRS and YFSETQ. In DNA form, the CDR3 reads TGCGCCAGCAGCAACCAGGGTTTAGGGACAGATACGCAGTATTTT. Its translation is CASSNQGLGTDTQYF.

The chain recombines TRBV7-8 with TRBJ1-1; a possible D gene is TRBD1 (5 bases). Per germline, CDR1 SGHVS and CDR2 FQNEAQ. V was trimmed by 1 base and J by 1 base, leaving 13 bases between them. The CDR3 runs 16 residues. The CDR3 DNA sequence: TGTGCCAGCAGCTTAGGTGATGGACAAGAGAACACTGAAGCTTTCTTT. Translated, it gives CASSLGDGQENTEAFF.

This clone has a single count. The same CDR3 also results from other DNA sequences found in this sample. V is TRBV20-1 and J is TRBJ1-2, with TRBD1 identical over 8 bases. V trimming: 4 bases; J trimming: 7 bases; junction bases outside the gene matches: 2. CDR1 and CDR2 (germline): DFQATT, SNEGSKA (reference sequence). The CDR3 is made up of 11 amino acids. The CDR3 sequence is CSATGGRGYTF. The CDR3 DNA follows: TGCAGTGCTACAGGGGGCCGTGGCTACACCTTC.

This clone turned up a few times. CDR3 in amino acids: CASSFQGDTEAFF. DNA for the CDR3: TGTGCCAGCAGTTTTCAGGGGGACACTGAAGCTTTCTTT. V gene TRBV6-6 combines with J gene TRBJ1-1; TRBD1 matches at 7 bases. The V segment lost 4 bases and the J segment 3 bases; nucleotides outside the gene matches: 2. Germline V gives CDR1 MNHNY, CDR2 SVGAGI (reference sequence). The CDR3 contains 13 residues.

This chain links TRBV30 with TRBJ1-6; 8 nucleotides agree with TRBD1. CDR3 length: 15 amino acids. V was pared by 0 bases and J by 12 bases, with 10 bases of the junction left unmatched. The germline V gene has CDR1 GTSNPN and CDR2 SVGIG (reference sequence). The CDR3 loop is CAWSVLGQGALPLHF. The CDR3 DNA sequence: TGTGCCTGGAGTGTCCTCGGACAGGGCGCGTTACCCCTCCACTTT. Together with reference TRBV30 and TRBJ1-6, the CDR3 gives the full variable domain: SQTIHQWPATLVQPVGSPLSLECTVEGTSNPNLYWYRQAAGRGLQLLFYSVGIGQISSEVPQNLSASRPQDRQFILSSKKLLLSDSGFYLCAWSVLGQGALPLHFGNGTRLTVT.

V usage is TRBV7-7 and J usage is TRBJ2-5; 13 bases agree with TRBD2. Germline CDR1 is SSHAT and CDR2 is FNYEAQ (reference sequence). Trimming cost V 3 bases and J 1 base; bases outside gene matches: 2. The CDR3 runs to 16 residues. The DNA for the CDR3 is TGTGCCAGCAGCTTTCGGACTAGCGGGGGCCAAGAGACCCAGTACTTC. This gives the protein CASSFRTSGGQETQYF.

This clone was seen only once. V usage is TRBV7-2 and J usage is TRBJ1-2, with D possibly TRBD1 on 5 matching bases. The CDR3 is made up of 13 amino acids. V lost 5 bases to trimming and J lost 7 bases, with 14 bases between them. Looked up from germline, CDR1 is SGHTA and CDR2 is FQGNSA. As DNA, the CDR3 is TGTGCCAGCAGCCCAAGGGGTCGGAGTGGCTACACCTTC. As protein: CASSPRGRSGYTF.

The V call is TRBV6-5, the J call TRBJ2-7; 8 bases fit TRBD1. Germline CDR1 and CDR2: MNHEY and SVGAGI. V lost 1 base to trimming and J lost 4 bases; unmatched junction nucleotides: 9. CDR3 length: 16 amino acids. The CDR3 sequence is CASSYYQGAIVYEQYF. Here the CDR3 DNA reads TGTGCCAGCAGTTACTACCAGGGGGCAATTGTATACGAGCAGTACTTC.

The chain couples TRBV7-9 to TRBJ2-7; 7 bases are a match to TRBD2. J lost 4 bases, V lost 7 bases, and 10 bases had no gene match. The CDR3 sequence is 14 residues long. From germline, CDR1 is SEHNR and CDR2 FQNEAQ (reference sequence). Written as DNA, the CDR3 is TGTGCCAGCACCCTGACTAGCCGGGCTTACGAGCAGTACTTC. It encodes CASTLTSRAYEQYF.

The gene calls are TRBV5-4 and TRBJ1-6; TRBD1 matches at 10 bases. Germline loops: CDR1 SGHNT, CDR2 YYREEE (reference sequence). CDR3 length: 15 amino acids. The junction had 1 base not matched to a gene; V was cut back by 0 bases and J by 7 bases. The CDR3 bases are TGTGCCAGCAGCTTGGCGACAGGGGGCAATTCACCCCTCCACTTT. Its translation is CASSLATGGNSPLHF. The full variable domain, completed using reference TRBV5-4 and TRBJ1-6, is ETGVTQSPTHLIKTRGQQVTLRCSSQSGHNTVSWYQQALGQGPQFIFQYYREEENGRGNFPPRFSGLQFPNYSSELNVNALELDDSALYLCASSLATGGNSPLHFGNGTRLTVT.

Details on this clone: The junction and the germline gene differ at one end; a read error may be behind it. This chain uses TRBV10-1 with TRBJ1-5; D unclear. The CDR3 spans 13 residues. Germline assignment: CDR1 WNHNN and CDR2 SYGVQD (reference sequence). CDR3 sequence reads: CASSSAGNQPRHF. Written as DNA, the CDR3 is TGCGCCAGCAGCTCTGCGGGCAATCAGCCCCGGCATTTT.

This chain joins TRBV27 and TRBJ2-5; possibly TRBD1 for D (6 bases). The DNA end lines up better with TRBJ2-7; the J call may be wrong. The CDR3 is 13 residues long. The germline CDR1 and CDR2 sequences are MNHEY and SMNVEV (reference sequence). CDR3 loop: CASSYQGTYEQYF. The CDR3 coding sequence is TGTGCCAGCAGTTATCAGGGGACCTACGAGCAGTACTTC.

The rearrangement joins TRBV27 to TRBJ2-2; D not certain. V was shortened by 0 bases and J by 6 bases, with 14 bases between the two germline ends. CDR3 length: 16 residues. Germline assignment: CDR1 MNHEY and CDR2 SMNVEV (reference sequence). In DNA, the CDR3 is TGTGCCAGCAGTTTATCGGTGACTCTACTCGCCGGGGAGCTGTTTTTT. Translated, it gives CASSLSVTLLAGELFF.

The CDR3 region has the DNA TGTGCCAGTAAGGTAACAGGGGGCACCGGGGAGCTGTTTTTT. Its protein product is CASKVTGGTGELFF. The J gene is TRBJ2-2, the V gene TRBV19; 8 bases align to TRBD1. J was trimmed by 4 bases and V by 7 bases; bases with no gene match: 5. The CDR3 extends over 14 amino acids. Germline assignment: CDR1 LNHDA and CDR2 SQIVND (reference sequence).

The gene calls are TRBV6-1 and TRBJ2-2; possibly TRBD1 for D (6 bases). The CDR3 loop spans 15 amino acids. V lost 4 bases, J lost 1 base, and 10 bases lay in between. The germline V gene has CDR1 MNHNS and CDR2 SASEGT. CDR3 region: CASSVVRGNTGELFF. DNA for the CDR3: TGTGCCAGCAGTGTCGTCAGGGGGAACACCGGGGAGCTGTTTTTT.

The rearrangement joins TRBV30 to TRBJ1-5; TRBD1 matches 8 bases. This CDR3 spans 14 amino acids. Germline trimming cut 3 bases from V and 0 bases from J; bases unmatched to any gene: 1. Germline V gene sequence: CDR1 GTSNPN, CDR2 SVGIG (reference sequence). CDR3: CAWRGQASNQPQHF. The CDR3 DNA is TGTGCCTGGAGGGGACAGGCTAGCAATCAGCCCCAGCATTTT.

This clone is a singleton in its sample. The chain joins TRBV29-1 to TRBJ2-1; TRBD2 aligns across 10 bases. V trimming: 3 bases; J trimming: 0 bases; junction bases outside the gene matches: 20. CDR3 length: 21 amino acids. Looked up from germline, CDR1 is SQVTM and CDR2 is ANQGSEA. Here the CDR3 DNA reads TGCAGCGTTGAGTTGGTTGGTGGGCTGCTAGCGGGGGACTTCTCCTACAATGAGCAGTTCTTC. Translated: CSVELVGGLLAGDFSYNEQFF.

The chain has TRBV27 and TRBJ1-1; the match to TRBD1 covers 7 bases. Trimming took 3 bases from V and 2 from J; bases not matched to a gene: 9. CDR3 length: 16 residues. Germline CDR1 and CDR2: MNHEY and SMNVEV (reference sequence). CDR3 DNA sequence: TGTGCCAGCAGTTTCTTCCGGAACAGGGGTAACACTGAAGCTTTCTTT. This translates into CASSFFRNRGNTEAFF.

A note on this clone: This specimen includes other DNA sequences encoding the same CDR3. CDR3 sequence: CASSSGTGTYNEQFF. The CDR3 DNA follows: TGTGCCAGTAGCTCCGGGACAGGAACATACAATGAGCAGTTCTTC. This rearrangement joins TRBV6-6 to TRBJ2-1; 8 nucleotides match TRBD1. V lost 9 bases, J lost 4 bases, and 11 bases stayed unmatched. Germline V gene sequence: CDR1 MNHNY, CDR2 SVGAGI (reference sequence). There are 15 residues in the CDR3.

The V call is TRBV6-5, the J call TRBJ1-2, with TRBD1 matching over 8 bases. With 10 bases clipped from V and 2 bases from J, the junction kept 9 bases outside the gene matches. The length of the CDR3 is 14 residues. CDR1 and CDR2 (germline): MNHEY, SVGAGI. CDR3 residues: CATRQGRRNYGYTF. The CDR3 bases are TGTGCCACAAGACAGGGGAGGAGAAACTATGGCTACACCTTC.